These 15 T cell receptor beta chains came from one sample sequenced in a study of blood T cell repertoires in COVID-19. Clones were read by immunoSEQ multiplex PCR, and TCRdb kept only the in-frame ones, dropping some. The table lists approximately 190,000 clones, 65% to 85% of them singletons. Sequencing was carried out using PBMCs or T cells enriched from blood (not recorded which). Source of these receptors: a woman aged 25 to 39 who had been exposed to COVID-19.

In its sample, this clone was seen once. This chain connects TRBV5-5 to TRBJ1-1; unclear D gene. The CDR3 is 13 amino acids. Germline V gene lookup returns CDR1 SGHKS and CDR2 YYEKEE (reference sequence). The V end lost 6 bases, the J end lost 2 bases, and 11 bases lay between the germline ends. The CDR3 loop reads CASTLRLNTEAFF. Written as DNA, the CDR3 is TGTGCCAGCACTCTCAGATTAAACACTGAAGCTTTCTTT.

The chain uses TRBV6-1 and TRBJ1-6; D remains unclear. Deletions cut 3 bases from V and 0 bases from J, with 21 bases between. The CDR3 totals 20 residues. Germline CDR1 MNHNS, CDR2 SASEGT. The chain's CDR3 is CASSDPMKPGFSSYNSPLHF. In nucleotides, the CDR3 is TGTGCCAGCAGTGACCCGATGAAACCCGGGTTTAGCTCCTATAATTCACCCCTCCACTTT.

The J gene is TRBJ2-7, the V gene TRBV7-8; TRBD1 is a possible D gene (6 bases). The germline V gene encodes CDR1 SGHVS and CDR2 FQNEAQ. V was trimmed by 5 bases and J by 0 bases, leaving 11 bases between them. CDR3 length: 14 amino acids. CDR3 sequence: CASSRGQSSYEQYF. The DNA for the CDR3 is TGTGCCAGCAGCCGAGGACAGTCCTCCTACGAGCAGTACTTC.

This clone was picked up one time. The CDR3 is CASSWTSGGSLLETQYF. The CDR3, as DNA: TGTGCCAGCAGCTGGACTAGCGGGGGGTCCCTTTTGGAGACCCAGTACTTC. This chain joins TRBV7-2 and TRBJ2-5, with 14 bases aligning to TRBD2. The CDR3 contains 17 residues. After removal of 4 bases from V and 5 bases from J, the junction contained 9 bases not matched to a gene. In germline, CDR1 is SGHTA, CDR2 FQGNSA.

The CDR3 reads CASSRLAGQETQYF. As DNA, the CDR3 is TGTGCCAGCAGCCGACTAGCGGGGCAAGAGACCCAGTACTTC. The rearrangement uses TRBV3-1 (or the pseudogene TRBV3-2) and TRBJ2-5; 11 bases line up with TRBD2. The germline CDR1 and CDR2 sequences are LGHDT and YNNKEL (reference sequence). CDR3 length: 14 residues. J lost 2 bases, V lost 4 bases, and 0 bases had no gene match.

The chain has TRBV23-1 and TRBJ1-4; the D is unclear. TRBV23-1 is sorted into the ORF group, with uncertain function. Trimming shortened V by 1 base and J by 5 bases, and 23 bases separated the two germline ends. The CDR3 runs to 19 residues. The CDR3 reads CASSQFNNVWIAPNEKLFF. CDR3 bases: TGCGCCAGCAGTCAATTCAATAATGTCTGGATAGCCCCCAATGAAAAACTGTTTTTT.

The chain links TRBV4-1 to TRBJ2-7, with D possibly being TRBD2 (5 bases). This CDR3 is 14 amino acids long. The V and J ends lost 0 bases and 4 bases respectively, with 10 bases between them. Germline V gene lookup returns CDR1 MGHRA and CDR2 YSYEKL. The CDR3 sequence: CASSQDEGPYEQYF. CDR3 sequence (DNA): TGCGCCAGCAGCCAAGACGAGGGTCCTTACGAGCAGTACTTC.

A few counts support this clone. The gene calls are TRBV6-6 and TRBJ1-6; 7 bases match TRBD1. The germline gives CDR1 MNHNY, CDR2 SVGAGI (reference sequence). This CDR3 is 17 amino acids long. With V trimmed by 5 bases and J by 0 bases, 7 bases remained unmatched. CDR3 in DNA: TGTGCCAGCAGTCCCGGGACAGCACTCTCCTATAATTCACCCCTCCACTTT. Its translation: CASSPGTALSYNSPLHF.

This chain joins TRBV7-9 and TRBJ1-1; 9 bases match TRBD1. The CDR3 length is 14 residues. Germline V CDR1 and CDR2: SEHNR, FQNEAQ (reference sequence). V trimming: 1 base; J trimming: 6 bases; junction bases outside the gene matches: 3. This CDR3 reads CASSLEQGAAEAFF. In DNA form, the CDR3 reads TGTGCCAGCAGCTTAGAACAGGGGGCGGCTGAAGCTTTCTTT.

The V and J genes are TRBV5-1 and TRBJ1-2; tentative D call: TRBD1 (5 bases). Looked up from germline, CDR1 is SGHRS and CDR2 is YFSETQ. V was cut by 4 bases and J by 3 bases, with 10 bases left in between. The CDR3 runs to 13 residues. CDR3 in DNA: TGCGCCAGCAGCCGGGGGGGAGACTATGGCTACACCTTC. Translation gives CASSRGGDYGYTF.

The gene calls are TRBV5-1 and TRBJ2-1; 13 nucleotides align to TRBD2. This CDR3 has 15 amino acids. Germline V gene lookup returns CDR1 SGHRS and CDR2 YFSETQ. Germline trimming cut 0 bases from V and 7 bases from J; bases unmatched to any gene: 1. For the CDR3, the DNA is TGCGCCAGCAGCTTGGGACTAGCGGGGGGAAATGAGCAGTTCTTC. It specifies CASSLGLAGGNEQFF.

This chain links TRBV4-1 with TRBJ2-7; perhaps TRBD2 as D (5 bases). Trimming stripped 1 base from V and 2 bases from J, with 9 bases between. From germline, CDR1 is MGHRA and CDR2 YSYEKL. The CDR3 sequence is 14 residues long. The CDR3 coding sequence is TGCGCCAGCAGCCAAGGACGGGGAACCTACGAGCAGTACTTC. As protein: CASSQGRGTYEQYF.

This clone has more than one count but fewer than ten. The rearrangement uses TRBV7-6 and TRBJ1-6; D gene unclear. Deletions cut 5 bases from V and 11 bases from J, with 16 bases between. CDR1 and CDR2 (germline): SGHVS, FNYEAQ. The CDR3 length is 14 residues. Here the CDR3 DNA reads TGTGCCAGCAGCACGAGGCCCTTCGGGGCACCCCTCCACTTT. It specifies CASSTRPFGAPLHF.

The CDR3 DNA is TGTGCCAGCAGCTTAGGACTGTCGATGAACACCGGGGAGCTGTTTTTT. Protein: CASSLGLSMNTGELFF. The rearrangement uses TRBV5-4 and TRBJ2-2, with D perhaps matching TRBD2 (5 bases). Deletions cut 2 bases from V and 1 base from J, with 12 bases between. Looked up from germline, CDR1 is SGHNT and CDR2 is YYREEE (reference sequence). CDR3 length equals 16 residues.

The chain has TRBV6-6 and TRBJ2-1, with 7 positions matching TRBD1. With V trimmed by 6 bases and J by 9 bases, 5 bases remained unmatched. This CDR3 has 12 amino acids. CDR1 and CDR2 (germline): MNHNY, SVGAGI (reference sequence). The CDR3 DNA follows: TGTGCCAGCAGCGACAGGGCCCCTGAGCAGTTCTTC. It encodes CASSDRAPEQFF.